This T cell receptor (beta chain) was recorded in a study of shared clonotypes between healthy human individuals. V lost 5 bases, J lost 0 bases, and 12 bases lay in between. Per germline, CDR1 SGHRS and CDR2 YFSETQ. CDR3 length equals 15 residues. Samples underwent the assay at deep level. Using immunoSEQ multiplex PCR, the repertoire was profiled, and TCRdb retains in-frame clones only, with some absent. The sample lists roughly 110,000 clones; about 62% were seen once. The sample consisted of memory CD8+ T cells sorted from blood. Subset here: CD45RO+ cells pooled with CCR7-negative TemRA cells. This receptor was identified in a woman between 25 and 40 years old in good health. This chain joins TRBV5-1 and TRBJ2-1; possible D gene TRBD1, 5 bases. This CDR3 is CASSHDSSSYNEQFF. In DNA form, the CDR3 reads TGCGCCAGCAGTCATGACAGTAGCTCCTACAATGAGCAGTTCTTC. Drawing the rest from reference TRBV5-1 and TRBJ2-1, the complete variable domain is KAGVTQTPRYLIKTRGQQVTLSCSPISGHRSVSWYQQTPGQGLQFLFEYFSETQRNKGNFPGRFSGRQFSNSRSEMNVSTLELGDSALYLCASSHDSSSYNEQFFGPGTRLTVL.